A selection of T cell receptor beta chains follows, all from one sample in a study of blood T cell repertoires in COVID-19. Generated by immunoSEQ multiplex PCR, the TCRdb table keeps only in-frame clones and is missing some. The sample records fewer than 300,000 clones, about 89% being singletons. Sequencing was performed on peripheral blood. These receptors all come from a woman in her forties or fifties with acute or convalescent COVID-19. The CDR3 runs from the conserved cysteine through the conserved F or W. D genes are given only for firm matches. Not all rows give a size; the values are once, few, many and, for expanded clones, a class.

CDR3: CASSQGQGGTKNIQYF; DNA: TGTGCCAGTAGTCAGGGACAGGGGGGGACCAAAAACATTCAGTACTTC; V: TRBV19; D: TRBD1; J: TRBJ2-4; size: -
CDR3: CASSSGVADTQYF; DNA: TGTGCCAGCAGCTCGGGAGTGGCAGATACGCAGTATTTT; V: TRBV11-2; D: -; J: TRBJ2-3; size: -
CDR3: CASSDRDYTNEKLFF; DNA: TGTGCCAGCAGTGATAGAGACTACACTAATGAAAAACTGTTTTTT; V: TRBV2; D: -; J: TRBJ1-4; size: few
CDR3: CASSLEGAGEKLFF; DNA: TGCGCCAGCAGCTTGGAGGGCGCGGGTGAAAAACTGTTTTTT; V: TRBV5-1; D: -; J: TRBJ1-4; size: -
CDR3: CASSLAGGYGYTF; DNA: TGTGCCAGCAGCTTAGCAGGGGGCTATGGCTACACCTTC; V: TRBV7-6; D: -; J: TRBJ1-2; size: -
CDR3: CASSQDTPWGETDTQYF; DNA: TGTGCCAGCAGCCAAGATACCCCGTGGGGGGAGACAGATACGCAGTATTTT; V: TRBV4-2; D: -; J: TRBJ2-3; size: -
CDR3: CASSQLIIFGSGTKNIQYF; DNA: TGTGCCAGCAGCCAATTGATAATTTTCGGGAGTGGGACCAAAAACATTCAGTACTTC; V: TRBV3-1/TRBV3-2; D: -; J: TRBJ2-4; size: -
CDR3: CASSWLRSMNTEAFF; DNA: TGCGCCAGCAGCTGGCTCCGGAGCATGAACACTGAAGCTTTCTTT; V: TRBV5-1; D: -; J: TRBJ1-1; size: few
CDR3: CASAQTGATNEKLFF; DNA: TGTGCCAGCGCCCAGACAGGGGCAACTAATGAAAAACTGTTTTTT; V: TRBV9; D: TRBD1; J: TRBJ1-4; size: -
CDR3: CASSRPGQHSYEQYF; DNA: TGTGCCAGCAGCCGCCCGGGACAGCACTCCTACGAGCAGTACTTC; V: TRBV5-5; D: TRBD1; J: TRBJ2-7; size: -
CDR3: CASSQSGSTAYEQYF; DNA: TGCGCCAGCAGCCAATCCGGGAGTACGGCGTACGAGCAGTACTTC; V: TRBV4-3; D: -; J: TRBJ2-7; size: once
CDR3: CASSMLAGGPREQFF; DNA: TGTGCCAGCAGTATGCTAGCGGGAGGGCCGCGGGAGCAGTTCTTC; V: TRBV28; D: TRBD2; J: TRBJ2-1; size: -
CDR3: CASSKGGNYGYTF; DNA: TGTGCCAGTAGTAAAGGCGGTAACTATGGCTACACCTTC; V: TRBV19; D: -; J: TRBJ1-2; size: -
CDR3: CASSYREETQYF; DNA: TGTGCCAGCAGCTATCGGGAAGAGACCCAGTACTTC; V: TRBV5-6; D: -; J: TRBJ2-5; size: -
CDR3: CASSEGQQNEKLFF; DNA: TGTGCCAGCAGTGAGGGACAGCAGAATGAAAAACTGTTTTTT; V: TRBV28; D: TRBD1; J: TRBJ1-4; size: -
CDR3: CAYHSLGLTPYF; DNA: TGTGCCTACCACTCACTCGGACTCACCCCGTACTTC; V: TRBV30; D: -; J: TRBJ2-7; size: -
CDR3: CASSAQDRVGNSPLHF; DNA: TGTGCCAGCAGCGCTCAAGACAGGGTGGGTAATTCACCCCTCCACTTT; V: TRBV9; D: TRBD1; J: TRBJ1-6; size: once
CDR3: CASSTRTASGAQETQYF; DNA: TGTGCCAGCAGCACTCGAACCGCTAGCGGGGCCCAAGAGACCCAGTACTTC; V: TRBV28; D: TRBD2; J: TRBJ2-5; size: -
CDR3: CAWSRDRGLRSPLHF; DNA: TGTGCCTGGAGCCGGGACAGGGGTCTGAGATCACCCCTCCACTTT; V: TRBV30; D: TRBD1; J: TRBJ1-6; size: -
CDR3: CASSISDRAVYGYTF; DNA: TGTGCCAGTAGTATCAGTGACAGGGCGGTCTATGGCTACACCTTC; V: TRBV19; D: TRBD1; J: TRBJ1-2; size: once